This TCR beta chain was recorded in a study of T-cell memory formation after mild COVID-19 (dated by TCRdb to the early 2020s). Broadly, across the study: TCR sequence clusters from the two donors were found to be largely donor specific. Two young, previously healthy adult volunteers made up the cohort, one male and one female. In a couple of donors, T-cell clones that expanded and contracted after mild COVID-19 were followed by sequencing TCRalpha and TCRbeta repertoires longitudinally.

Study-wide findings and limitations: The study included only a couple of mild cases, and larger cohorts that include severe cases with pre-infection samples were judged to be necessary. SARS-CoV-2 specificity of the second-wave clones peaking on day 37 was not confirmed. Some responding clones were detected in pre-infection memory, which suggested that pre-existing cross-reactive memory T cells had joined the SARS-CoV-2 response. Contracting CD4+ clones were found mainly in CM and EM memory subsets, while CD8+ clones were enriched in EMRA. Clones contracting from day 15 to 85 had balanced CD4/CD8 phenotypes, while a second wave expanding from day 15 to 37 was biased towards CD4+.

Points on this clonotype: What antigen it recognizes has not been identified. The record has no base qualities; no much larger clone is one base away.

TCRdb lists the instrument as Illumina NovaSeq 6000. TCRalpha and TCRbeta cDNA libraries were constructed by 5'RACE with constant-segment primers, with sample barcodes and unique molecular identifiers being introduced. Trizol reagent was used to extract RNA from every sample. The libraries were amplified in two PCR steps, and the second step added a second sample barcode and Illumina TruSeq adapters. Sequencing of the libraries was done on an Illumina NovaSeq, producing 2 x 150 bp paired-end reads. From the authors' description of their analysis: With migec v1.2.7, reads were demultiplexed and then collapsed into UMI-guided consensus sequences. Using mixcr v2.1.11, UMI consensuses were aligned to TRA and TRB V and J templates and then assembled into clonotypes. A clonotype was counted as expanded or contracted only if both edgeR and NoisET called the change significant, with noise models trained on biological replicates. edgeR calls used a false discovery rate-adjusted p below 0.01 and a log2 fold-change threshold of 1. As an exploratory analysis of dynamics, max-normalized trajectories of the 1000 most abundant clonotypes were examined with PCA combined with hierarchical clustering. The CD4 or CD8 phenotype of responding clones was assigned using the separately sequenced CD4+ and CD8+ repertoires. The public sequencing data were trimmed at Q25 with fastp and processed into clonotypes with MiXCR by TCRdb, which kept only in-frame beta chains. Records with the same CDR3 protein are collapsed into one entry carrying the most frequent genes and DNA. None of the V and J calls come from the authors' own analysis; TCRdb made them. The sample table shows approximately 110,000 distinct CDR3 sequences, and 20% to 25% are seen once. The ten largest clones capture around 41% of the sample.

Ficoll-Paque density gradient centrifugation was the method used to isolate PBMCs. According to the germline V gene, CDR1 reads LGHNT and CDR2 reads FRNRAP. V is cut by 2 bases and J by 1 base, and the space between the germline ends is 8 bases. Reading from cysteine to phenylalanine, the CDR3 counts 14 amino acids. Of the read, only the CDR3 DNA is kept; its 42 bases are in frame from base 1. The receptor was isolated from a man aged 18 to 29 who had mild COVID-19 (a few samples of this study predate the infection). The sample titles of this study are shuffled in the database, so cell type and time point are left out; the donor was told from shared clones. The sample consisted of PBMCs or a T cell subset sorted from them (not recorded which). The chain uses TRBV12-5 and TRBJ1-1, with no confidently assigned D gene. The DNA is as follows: TGTGCTAGTGGTTTGCCGTCGAGGAACACTGAAGCTTTCTTT. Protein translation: CASGLPSRNTEAFF.